This T cell receptor beta chain was captured in a study of blood T cell repertoires in COVID-19. Study as a whole: The United States, Italy and Spain were the sources of the acute and convalescent COVID-19 samples.

The protocol was immunoSEQ multiplex PCR, while the TCRdb copy is restricted to in-frame clones and leaves out a portion. The table records about 140,000 clones, about 83% of them present only once. CDR1 and CDR2 from the germline V gene are SNHLY and FYNNEI. This CDR3 comprises 15 residues. Trimming took 6 bases from V and 5 from J, leaving 20 bases between them. The gene calls are TRBV2 and TRBJ2-7, with a tentative D call TRBD2 (7 bases). Sequencing input: peripheral blood. This TCR was sampled from a man aged 25-45 years with COVID-19, enrolled during active disease. DNA of the CDR3: TGTGCCAGCAGCCTTACCTTGGGGGCGGGGGACGAGCAGTACTTC. Translated: CASSLTLGAGDEQYF.